This TCR beta chain appears in the sequencing data of a study of T-cell memory formation after mild COVID-19. TCRdb reprocessed the 5' RACE reads via MiXCR and lists one record per CDR3 protein. The sample gives approximately 390,000 distinct CDR3 sequences, about 15% of which show up once; about 22% is in the top ten. Sample: PBMCs or a T cell subset sorted from them (not recorded which). The origin of this receptor is a man between 18 and 35 years old who had mild COVID-19 (a few samples of this study predate the infection). Cell type and time point are not known.

The CDR3 DNA sequence: TGCGCCAGCAGCTTGAGGGCTAGCGGGGTATACAATGAGCAGTTCTTC. This translates into CASSLRASGVYNEQFF. V usage is TRBV5-1 and J usage is TRBJ2-1; 9 nucleotides match TRBD2. The CDR3 is 16 residues long. Germline CDR1 SGHRS, CDR2 YFSETQ. The junction had 6 bases not matched to a gene; V was cut back by 1 base and J by 4 bases.